The 32 T cell receptor beta chains given below trace back to one sample, sequenced in a study of PD-1 blockade in mismatch repair-deficient tumors. Here immunoSEQ multiplex PCR was the method, and the copy in TCRdb shows in-frame clones only, minus some. The data show some 110,000 clones, with roughly 80% seen just once and roughly 4.5% held by the top ten. Sequenced material: peripheral blood, taken about 60 weeks after starting pembrolizumab. The receptors here all came from an adult with mismatch repair-deficient cancer.

The J gene is TRBJ2-5, the V gene TRBV9; either TRBD1 or TRBD2 may fit D (6 bases each). V was clipped by 3 bases and J by 4 bases, with 10 bases between them. The CDR3 sequence is 13 residues long. Per germline, CDR1 SGDLS and CDR2 YYNGEE. CDR3 nucleotides: TGTGCCAGCAGCGCCGGGGGCGGAGAGACCCAGTACTTC. Protein product: CASSAGGGETQYF.

J is TRBJ2-7 and V is TRBV5-5, with TRBD1 matching over 7 bases. Looked up from germline, CDR1 is SGHKS and CDR2 is YYEKEE (reference sequence). With V trimmed by 3 bases and J by 4 bases, 10 bases remained unmatched. The CDR3 totals 15 residues. CDR3 protein: CASSSLQGTKYEQYF. DNA for the CDR3: TGTGCCAGCAGCTCGTTACAGGGGACGAAATACGAGCAGTACTTC. Drawing the rest from reference TRBV5-5 and TRBJ2-7, the complete variable domain is DAGVTQSPTHLIKTRGQQVTLRCSPISGHKSVSWYQQVLGQGPQFIFQYYEKEERGRGNFPDRFSARQFPNYSSELNVNALLLGDSALYLCASSSLQGTKYEQYFGPGTRLTVT.

This clone was seen once. This chain uses TRBV28 with TRBJ1-6; possibly TRBD1 for D (5 bases). Germline values: CDR1 MDHEN, CDR2 SYDVKM. The CDR3 totals 14 residues. The V end was cut by 1 base, the J end by 10 bases, with 11 bases between. DNA of the CDR3: TGTGCCAGCAGTTTATCAGGGCGTGAATCACCCCTCCACTTT. Protein product: CASSLSGRESPLHF.

V is TRBV11-2 and J is TRBJ2-5; D is ambiguous. V gave up 0 bases and J gave up 4 bases, with 9 bases separating them. Per the germline V gene, CDR1 is SGHAT and CDR2 is FQNNGV. CDR3 length: 14 residues. The CDR3 protein is CASSLDSTRETQYF. Written as DNA, the CDR3 is TGTGCCAGCAGCTTAGATTCCACGAGAGAGACCCAGTACTTC. Full variable domain (remainder filled in from reference TRBV11-2 and TRBJ2-5): EAGVAQSPRYKIIEKRQSVAFWCNPISGHATLYWYQQILGQGPKLLIQFQNNGVVDDSQLPKDRFSAERLKGVDSTLKIQPAKLEDSAVYLCASSLDSTRETQYFGPGTRLLVL.

The J gene is TRBJ2-3, the V gene TRBV5-4; D call uncertain. The CDR3 is made up of 15 amino acids. CDR1 is SGHNT and CDR2 is YYREEE in the germline V gene (reference sequence). The V and J ends lost 4 bases and 3 bases respectively, with 15 bases between them. The CDR3: CASSQELLETDTQYF. The CDR3 nucleotides are TGTGCCAGCAGCCAAGAGCTCCTAGAAACAGATACGCAGTATTTT.

The J gene is TRBJ1-3, the V gene TRBV4-1; D might be TRBD1 (5 bases). Germline V gene sequence: CDR1 MGHRA, CDR2 YSYEKL. The CDR3 sequence is 18 residues long. Trimming took off 5 bases at V and 0 bases at J, with 20 bases between the two ends. DNA for the CDR3: TGCGCCAGCAGCGGCGGGCGGGGACGTATTAGCTCTGGAAACACCATATATTTT. Encoded protein: CASSGGRGRISSGNTIYF.

The genes are TRBV10-3 and TRBJ2-2, with a possible D match to TRBD1 (6 bases). There are 14 residues in the CDR3. The V and J ends lost 0 bases and 5 bases respectively, with 7 bases between them. CDR1 is ENHRY and CDR2 is SYGVKD in the germline V gene. CDR3 in amino acids: CAISESRGTGELFF. The CDR3 DNA reads as TGTGCCATCAGTGAGTCAAGGGGGACCGGGGAGCTGTTTTTT.

The V call is TRBV6-1, the J call TRBJ2-7; no clear D gene. The CDR3 is 15 amino acids. V was cut by 4 bases and J by 2 bases, with 15 bases left in between. Germline V gives CDR1 MNHNS, CDR2 SASEGT. The CDR3 region is CASSATVPIPYEQYF. In DNA form, the CDR3 reads TGTGCCAGCAGTGCTACAGTCCCTATTCCCTACGAGCAGTACTTC.

The chain links TRBV7-9 to TRBJ2-7; a weak D match, TRBD2 (5 bases). CDR3 size: 13 residues. Germline-derived CDR1 and CDR2 are SEHNR and FQNEAQ (reference sequence). With 5 bases removed from V and 5 bases from J, the gap between germline ends came to 13 bases. For the CDR3, the DNA is TGTGCCAGCAGCGGGAGCCCTTTTGACGAGCAGTACTTC. This codes for CASSGSPFDEQYF.

This chain connects TRBV27 to TRBJ2-1; no firm D call. Germline assignment: CDR1 MNHEY and CDR2 SMNVEV (reference sequence). Trimming cost V 3 bases and J 7 bases, with 4 bases left between them. The CDR3 runs 11 residues. The CDR3 DNA follows: TGTGCCAGCAGTTTTGGGAATGAGCAGTTCTTC. It specifies CASSFGNEQFF.

The chain employs TRBV12-5 and TRBJ1-2, with TRBD1 matching over 8 bases. Germline loops: CDR1 LGHNT, CDR2 FRNRAP. This CDR3 region has 14 residues. V trimming: 4 bases; J trimming: 5 bases; junction bases outside the gene matches: 6. CDR3 DNA sequence: TGTGCTAGTGGTTCGACGGACAGGGCTTATGGCTACACCTTC. Amino acids: CASGSTDRAYGYTF.

The genes are TRBV6-5 and TRBJ2-7, with D unclear. The CDR3 has 13 amino acids. Trimming pared 2 bases from V and 2 bases from J, leaving 7 bases between. CDR1 and CDR2 from the germline V gene are MNHEY and SVGAGI. The CDR3, as DNA: TGTGCCAGCAGTTACAGGACCGCCTACGAGCAGTACTTC. Protein sequence: CASSYRTAYEQYF.

This clone was seen ten or more times. The J gene is TRBJ1-2, the V gene TRBV19, with D possibly TRBD1 on 6 matching bases. The germline V gene encodes CDR1 LNHDA and CDR2 SQIVND (reference sequence). The CDR3 length is 15 residues. V was pared by 3 bases and J by 2 bases, with 13 bases between. CDR3 residues: CASSIKGEGNYGYTF. CDR3 nucleotides: TGTGCCAGTAGTATCAAGGGGGAAGGGAACTATGGCTACACCTTC. Complete variable domain (other parts from reference TRBV19 and TRBJ1-2): DGGITQSPKYLFRKEGQNVTLSCEQNLNHDAMYWYRQDPGQGLRLIYYSQIVNDFQKGDIAEGYSVSREKKESFPLTVTSAQKNPTAFYLCASSIKGEGNYGYTFGSGTRLTVV.

The chain joins TRBV7-8 to TRBJ2-5, with D perhaps TRBD2 (5 bases). The CDR3 is 14 residues long. V was shortened by 6 bases and J by 4 bases, with 15 bases between the two germline ends. Looked up from germline, CDR1 is SGHVS and CDR2 is FQNEAQ. The CDR3 reads CASSPVRGIETQYF. The CDR3 coding sequence is TGTGCCAGCAGTCCAGTCCGGGGAATAGAGACCCAGTACTTC.

The chain joins TRBV7-2 to TRBJ2-7; D is perhaps TRBD1 (5 bases). Per germline, CDR1 SGHTA and CDR2 FQGNSA. The V end lost 1 base, the J end lost 0 bases, and 10 bases lay between the germline ends. The CDR3 loop spans 15 amino acids. The CDR3 nucleotides are TGTGCCAGCAGCTTAGGTGGGGCTAGCTCCTACGAGCAGTACTTC. Translating it yields CASSLGGASSYEQYF.

This clone has a handful of counts. The J gene is TRBJ2-1, the V gene TRBV10-3; TRBD2 matches 9 bases. CDR3 size: 14 residues. Losses at the gene ends were 8 bases for V and 5 bases for J; bases not matched to a gene: 7. Germline values: CDR1 ENHRY, CDR2 SYGVKD. The CDR3 is CAISREGSHNEQFF. The CDR3 region has the DNA TGTGCCATCTCGCGGGAGGGGAGTCACAATGAGCAGTTCTTC.

CDR3 in amino acids: CASSPGLYPYEQYF. The DNA for the CDR3 is TGTGCCAGCAGCCCCGGACTGTACCCCTACGAGCAGTACTTC. The rearrangement uses TRBV7-2 and TRBJ2-7; D possibly corresponds to TRBD2 (5 bases). Trimming took off 5 bases at V and 2 bases at J, with 13 bases between the two ends. This CDR3 contains 14 residues. Germline V lookup: CDR1 SGHTA, CDR2 FQGNSA.

This chain joins TRBV5-4 and TRBJ2-1; 7 bases align to TRBD2. The CDR3 has 16 residues. Germline-derived CDR1 and CDR2 are SGHNT and YYREEE (reference sequence). The V gene end was trimmed by 6 bases and the J gene end by 2 bases; junction bases not matched to a gene: 11. The CDR3 region has the DNA TGTGCCAGCACAAAGGGAGGGCTAAAAGCCTACAATGAGCAGTTCTTC. This sequence encodes CASTKGGLKAYNEQFF.

The genes are TRBV19 and TRBJ2-1; 11 bases line up with TRBD2. Germline CDR1 and CDR2: LNHDA and SQIVND (reference sequence). This CDR3 has 16 amino acids. The ends lost 7 bases at V and 3 bases at J; junction bases unmatched: 8. The CDR3 here is CASKLAGVINYNEQFF. CDR3 coding DNA: TGTGCCAGTAAACTAGCGGGAGTTATTAACTACAATGAGCAGTTCTTC.

The CDR3 DNA sequence: TGTGCCAGCAGCCCGGGAGGAAGCACAGATACGCAGTATTTT. Protein sequence: CASSPGGSTDTQYF. The chain uses TRBV11-3 and TRBJ2-3, with 7 bases aligning to TRBD2. Looked up from germline, CDR1 is SGHNT and CDR2 is YENEEA. The CDR3 totals 14 residues. Trimming at V came to 5 bases and at J to 0 bases, leaving 2 bases not matched to a gene.

J is TRBJ2-1 and V is TRBV6-1, with 12 bases fitting TRBD2. Germline trimming cut 8 bases from V and 4 bases from J; bases unmatched to any gene: 3. CDR1 and CDR2 (germline): MNHNS, SASEGT. The CDR3 runs 14 residues. DNA of the CDR3: TGTGCCAGCCATACTAGCGGGAGGTACAATGAGCAGTTCTTC. Translating gives CASHTSGRYNEQFF.

The CDR3 loop reads CASRREAAGELFF. The CDR3 region has the DNA TGTGCCAGCAGACGAGAAGCGGCCGGGGAGCTGTTTTTT. V and J are TRBV7-9 and TRBJ2-2; maybe TRBD2 (5 bases). CDR1 and CDR2 from the germline V gene are SEHNR and FQNEAQ (reference sequence). The CDR3 spans 13 residues. V gave up 6 bases and J gave up 6 bases, with 11 bases separating them.

The chain combines TRBV5-6 with TRBJ2-3, with 15 bases lining up with TRBD2. The CDR3 runs 19 residues. Germline assignment: CDR1 SGHDT and CDR2 YYEEEE. V dropped 4 bases and J dropped 3; count of bases not matched to a gene: 12. In DNA form, the CDR3 reads TGTGCCAGCAGCAGGGGACTAGCGGGAGGACTCTCCGCGACAGATACGCAGTATTTT. Translated: CASSRGLAGGLSATDTQYF.

This sequence joins TRBV9 and TRBJ1-2; a weak D match, TRBD1 (5 bases). The germline CDR1 and CDR2 sequences are SGDLS and YYNGEE. The CDR3 has 14 residues. Trimming left V 5 bases short and J 3 bases short, with 14 bases between. CDR3 loop: CASRRPGGDYGYTF. The CDR3 nucleotides read TGTGCCAGCAGGCGTCCGGGAGGGGACTATGGCTACACCTTC.

V and J are TRBV9 and TRBJ1-2; 9 bases map to TRBD1. This CDR3 spans 17 amino acids. The germline V gene encodes CDR1 SGDLS and CDR2 YYNGEE. The V segment lost 3 bases and the J segment 0 bases; nucleotides outside the gene matches: 9. CDR3 DNA: TGTGCCAGCAGCGCGAACAGGGGGCGATTTTCTAACTATGGCTACACCTTC. Protein product: CASSANRGRFSNYGYTF.

V gene TRBV27 combines with J gene TRBJ2-7; 7 nucleotides agree with TRBD2. This CDR3 comprises 16 residues. V gave up 4 bases and J gave up 6 bases; unmatched junction bases: 15. CDR1 MNHEY and CDR2 SMNVEV come from the germline V gene (reference sequence). The CDR3: CASSWTGTNPVGEQYF. The DNA of the CDR3 is TGTGCCAGCAGTTGGACCGGGACTAACCCTGTAGGCGAGCAGTACTTC.

This clone was observed once. The CDR3 sequence is CAISDLRGGRTEAFF. The CDR3 region has the DNA TGTGCCATCAGTGACCTAAGAGGGGGCAGAACTGAAGCTTTCTTT. V usage is TRBV10-3 and J usage is TRBJ1-1; 7 bases map to TRBD1. The germline CDR1 and CDR2 sequences are ENHRY and SYGVKD. V trimming: 3 bases; J trimming: 5 bases; junction bases outside the gene matches: 9. The length of the CDR3 is 15 residues.

The rearrangement joins TRBV5-6 to TRBJ1-1, with no clear D. The CDR3 loop spans 13 amino acids. Germline V gene lookup returns CDR1 SGHDT and CDR2 YYEEEE. V lost 0 bases and J 1 base, leaving 4 bases between the germline ends. In nucleotides, the CDR3 is TGTGCCAGCAGCTTGGACAGGAACACTGAAGCTTTCTTT. This gives the protein CASSLDRNTEAFF.

The chain has TRBV7-6 and TRBJ2-5; D unclear. This CDR3 is built from 14 residues. V lost 3 bases and J 5 bases, leaving 13 bases between the germline ends. CDR1 SGHVS and CDR2 FNYEAQ come from the germline V gene. CDR3 nucleotides: TGTGCCAGCAGCTTGAGTTCTACGAGGGAGACCCAGTACTTC. Its protein product is CASSLSSTRETQYF.

Here the CDR3 reads CSVVRGLAGRTDTQYF. CDR3 DNA: TGCAGCGTTGTGCGGGGACTAGCGGGGCGCACAGATACGCAGTATTTT. V is TRBV29-1 and J is TRBJ2-3, with TRBD2 matching over 13 bases. V lost 4 bases and J lost 1; bases outside the gene matches: 5. This CDR3 region has 16 residues. Germline CDR1 and CDR2: SQVTM and ANQGSEA.

V gene TRBV28 combines with J gene TRBJ2-7; maybe TRBD1 (5 bases). Germline assignment: CDR1 MDHEN and CDR2 SYDVKM. Deletions cut 3 bases from V and 2 bases from J, with 14 bases between. The CDR3 covers 15 residues. This CDR3 reads CASSLSQGNTYEQYF. The DNA for the CDR3 is TGTGCCAGCAGTTTGAGTCAGGGTAATACCTACGAGCAGTACTTC.

The table lists this clone with a few counts. The chain links TRBV7-6 to TRBJ1-5; weak D call: TRBD1 (5 bases). V lost 0 bases, J lost 1 base, and 19 bases lay in between. Germline assignment: CDR1 SGHVS and CDR2 FNYEAQ. This CDR3 has 19 amino acids. CDR3 nucleotide sequence: TGTGCCAGCAGCTTAGCGGACGGAGCGGATGGGGGGAGCAATCAGCCCCAGCATTTT. Protein product: CASSLADGADGGSNQPQHF.